This TCR beta chain is drawn from a study of blood T cell repertoires in COVID-19. Study summary: Sites across the United States, Italy and Spain contributed samples from acute and convalescent COVID-19. T cells, B-cell-depleted T cells, or PBMCs supplied cDNA or gDNA.

Trimming removed 3 bases from V and 2 bases from J, with 18 bases in between. The CDR3 has 17 amino acids. From germline, CDR1 is SGHRS and CDR2 YFSETQ. Original handling: Reference gene primer amplification yielded estimated nucleated cell counts. Sequencing used immunoSEQ multiplex PCR; TCRdb keeps in-frame clones, though not all of them. V and J calls and clone size follow that table, whereas D and trimming were derived from the DNA. This table holds more than 95,000 clones, around 90% found once. V gene TRBV5-1 combines with J gene TRBJ2-1; maybe TRBD1 (5 bases). The clonotype comes from a human donor in a cohort sampled during active COVID-19. The specimen sequenced was peripheral blood. The CDR3 DNA follows: TGCGCCAGCAGCTCCGCAGCGCTACAGGAAACCTACAATGAGCAGTTCTTC. This translates into CASSSAALQETYNEQFF.